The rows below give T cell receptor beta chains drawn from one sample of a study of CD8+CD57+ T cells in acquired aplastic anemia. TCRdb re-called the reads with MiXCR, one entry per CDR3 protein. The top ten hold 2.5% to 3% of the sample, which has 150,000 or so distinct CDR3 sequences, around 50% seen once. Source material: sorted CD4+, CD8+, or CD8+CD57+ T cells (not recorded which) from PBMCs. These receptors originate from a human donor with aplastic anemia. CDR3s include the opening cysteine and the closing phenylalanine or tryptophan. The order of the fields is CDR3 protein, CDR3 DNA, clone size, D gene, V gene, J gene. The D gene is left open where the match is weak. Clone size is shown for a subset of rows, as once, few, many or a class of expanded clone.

CDR3 protein: CASSLAEPTQYF
CDR3 DNA: TGTGCCAGCAGCTTAGCAGAACCTACGCAGTATTTT
clone size: NA
D gene: NA
V gene: TRBV7-9
J gene: TRBJ2-3

CDR3 protein: CSVAGLNTGELFF
CDR3 DNA: TGCAGCGTTGCAGGGCTCAACACCGGGGAGCTGTTTTTT
clone size: few
D gene: NA
V gene: TRBV29-1
J gene: TRBJ2-2

CDR3 protein: CAINRVLNTEAFF
CDR3 DNA: TGTGCCATCAATAGGGTTTTGAACACTGAAGCTTTCTTT
clone size: NA
D gene: NA
V gene: TRBV10-3
J gene: TRBJ1-1

CDR3 protein: CASSPGDTNQPQHF
CDR3 DNA: TGCGCCAGCAGCCCTGGGGACACCAATCAGCCCCAGCATTTT
clone size: NA
D gene: NA
V gene: TRBV5-1
J gene: TRBJ1-5

CDR3 protein: CAISESQGCGQYF
CDR3 DNA: TGTGCCATCAGTGAGTCACAGGGGTGCGGGCAGTACTTC
clone size: NA
D gene: TRBD1
V gene: TRBV10-3
J gene: TRBJ2-7

CDR3 protein: CASKFEGWINEQFF
CDR3 DNA: TGTGCCAGCAAGTTTGAGGGCTGGATCAATGAGCAGTTCTTC
clone size: NA
D gene: NA
V gene: TRBV7-8
J gene: TRBJ2-1

CDR3 protein: CASSFGNEQFF
CDR3 DNA: TGTGCCAGCAGTTTTGGCAATGAGCAGTTCTTC
clone size: NA
D gene: NA
V gene: TRBV12-3/TRBV12-4
J gene: TRBJ2-1

CDR3 protein: CASSRGDRGKQYF
CDR3 DNA: TGTGCCAGCAGTCGTGGGGACAGGGGAAAGCAGTACTTC
clone size: many
D gene: TRBD1
V gene: TRBV28
J gene: TRBJ2-7

CDR3 protein: CAWSGAGYEKLFF
CDR3 DNA: TGTGCCTGGAGTGGGGCAGGGTATGAAAAACTGTTTTTT
clone size: NA
D gene: NA
V gene: TRBV30
J gene: TRBJ1-4

CDR3 protein: CATRTGTLTYEQYF
CDR3 DNA: TGCGCCACGAGGACCGGGACACTGACCTACGAGCAGTACTTC
clone size: many
D gene: NA
V gene: TRBV5-1
J gene: TRBJ2-7

CDR3 protein: CASSLGGTSNIGELFF
CDR3 DNA: TGTGCCAGCAGCTTGGGCGGGACTAGTAATATCGGGGAGCTGTTTTTT
clone size: many
D gene: TRBD2
V gene: TRBV5-4
J gene: TRBJ2-2

CDR3 protein: CASSIGVFGYTF
CDR3 DNA: TGTGCCAGTAGTATCGGCGTTTTCGGCTACACCTTC
clone size: many
D gene: NA
V gene: TRBV19
J gene: TRBJ1-2

CDR3 protein: CASSALGQGGGPQHF
CDR3 DNA: TGTGCCAGCAGTGCACTAGGACAGGGCGGTGGACCCCAGCATTTT
clone size: many
D gene: TRBD1
V gene: TRBV6-1
J gene: TRBJ1-5

CDR3 protein: CASSRIYEQYF
CDR3 DNA: TGTGCCAGCAGTAGGATCTACGAGCAGTACTTC
clone size: many
D gene: NA
V gene: TRBV25-1
J gene: TRBJ2-7

CDR3 protein: CASSLTDGNTIYF
CDR3 DNA: TGTGCCAGCAGCTTAACGGACGGAAACACCATATATTTT
clone size: many
D gene: NA
V gene: TRBV9
J gene: TRBJ1-3

CDR3 protein: CASRTGTRYSSYEQYF
CDR3 DNA: TGTGCCAGCAGGACCGGGACTAGGTATTCCTCCTACGAGCAGTACTTC
clone size: NA
D gene: TRBD2
V gene: TRBV27
J gene: TRBJ2-7

CDR3 protein: CASSFWDKVWEQYF
CDR3 DNA: TGTGCCAGCAGCTTTTGGGACAAGGTATGGGAGCAGTACTTC
clone size: NA
D gene: NA
V gene: TRBV11-2
J gene: TRBJ2-7

CDR3 protein: CASGLRTTDFDEQYF
CDR3 DNA: TGCGCCAGCGGCCTGAGAACGACAGACTTTGACGAGCAGTACTTC
clone size: NA
D gene: NA
V gene: TRBV5-1
J gene: TRBJ2-7

CDR3 protein: CASSFGTSGSYEQYF
CDR3 DNA: TGTGCCAGCAGTTTCGGGACTAGCGGATCCTACGAGCAGTACTTC
clone size: many
D gene: TRBD2
V gene: TRBV12-3/TRBV12-4
J gene: TRBJ2-7

CDR3 protein: CAWLTSGGYSEQFF
CDR3 DNA: TGTGCCTGGTTGACTAGCGGAGGCTACAGTGAGCAGTTCTTC
clone size: NA
D gene: TRBD2
V gene: TRBV30
J gene: TRBJ2-1

CDR3 protein: CASSATGMYNSPLHF
CDR3 DNA: TGTGCCAGCAGCGCCACAGGGATGTATAATTCACCCCTCCACTTT
clone size: NA
D gene: NA
V gene: TRBV9
J gene: TRBJ1-6

CDR3 protein: CSATRTSGSTDTQYF
CDR3 DNA: TGCAGTGCTACAAGGACTAGCGGAAGCACAGATACGCAGTATTTT
clone size: NA
D gene: TRBD2
V gene: TRBV20-1
J gene: TRBJ2-3

CDR3 protein: CASRWTSGRANEQFF
CDR3 DNA: TGTGCCAGCAGGTGGACTAGCGGGAGGGCCAATGAGCAGTTCTTC
clone size: many
D gene: TRBD2
V gene: TRBV12-3/TRBV12-4
J gene: TRBJ2-1

CDR3 protein: CASSLVTATYEQYF
CDR3 DNA: TGTGCCAGCAGCCTAGTGACGGCAACCTACGAGCAGTACTTC
clone size: few
D gene: NA
V gene: TRBV7-9
J gene: TRBJ2-7

CDR3 protein: CASSPGPNSPLHF
CDR3 DNA: TGTGCCAGCAGTCCGGGACCTAATTCACCCCTCCACTTT
clone size: few
D gene: NA
V gene: TRBV7-2
J gene: TRBJ1-6

CDR3 protein: CASSKAGTSRNTEAFF
CDR3 DNA: TGTGCCAGCAGCAAGGCGGGGACATCAAGGAACACTGAAGCTTTCTTT
clone size: NA
D gene: NA
V gene: TRBV5-5
J gene: TRBJ1-1

CDR3 protein: CASGLAYNEQFF
CDR3 DNA: TGTGCTAGTGGTTTGGCTTACAATGAGCAGTTCTTC
clone size: NA
D gene: NA
V gene: TRBV12-5
J gene: TRBJ2-1

CDR3 protein: CASSPRAGYEQYF
CDR3 DNA: TGTGCCAGCAGCCCACGGGCGGGCTACGAGCAGTACTTC
clone size: NA
D gene: NA
V gene: TRBV7-6
J gene: TRBJ2-7

CDR3 protein: CGATRTSGPYEQYF
CDR3 DNA: TGCGGTGCTACCAGGACTAGCGGGCCATACGAGCAGTACTTC
clone size: NA
D gene: TRBD2
V gene: TRBV20-1
J gene: TRBJ2-7

CDR3 protein: CASSETQGPLYGYTF
CDR3 DNA: TGTGCCAGCAGTGAAACTCAGGGGCCGCTCTATGGCTACACCTTC
clone size: few
D gene: NA
V gene: TRBV6-1
J gene: TRBJ1-2

CDR3 protein: CASSVGGQGANEQFF
CDR3 DNA: TGTGCCAGCAGCGTAGGGGGACAGGGTGCGAATGAGCAGTTCTTC
clone size: NA
D gene: TRBD1
V gene: TRBV9
J gene: TRBJ2-1

CDR3 protein: CASSERAGGFTNEQFF
CDR3 DNA: TGTGCCAGCAGTGAAAGGGCGGGAGGGTTTACCAATGAGCAGTTCTTC
clone size: NA
D gene: TRBD2
V gene: TRBV6-1
J gene: TRBJ2-1

CDR3 protein: CASSQEDRDTEAFF
CDR3 DNA: TGCGCCAGCAGCCAAGAAGACAGGGACACTGAAGCTTTCTTT
clone size: NA
D gene: TRBD1
V gene: TRBV4-3
J gene: TRBJ1-1

CDR3 protein: CASSAGTSGSYEQYF
CDR3 DNA: TGTGCCAGCAGCGCCGGGACTAGCGGCTCCTACGAGCAGTACTTC
clone size: many
D gene: TRBD2
V gene: TRBV14
J gene: TRBJ2-7

CDR3 protein: CASSQAVGGTDIQYF
CDR3 DNA: TGTGCCAGCAGCCAAGCAGTTGGGGGGACCGACATTCAGTACTTC
clone size: few
D gene: NA
V gene: TRBV6-1
J gene: TRBJ2-4